The sequence of this T cell receptor (beta chain) was determined in a study of OX40 agonist ivuxolimab in advanced cancers. About the full investigation: The costimulatory receptor OX40 (CD134) was targeted by ivuxolimab, a fully human IgG2 agonistic monoclonal antibody. Intravenous ivuxolimab was administered to patients every 2 weeks at six dose levels: 0.01, 0.1, 0.3, 1.5, 3 and 10 mg/kg. Of the roughly 52 dose-escalation patients, hepatocellular carcinoma was present in about 20, melanoma in roughly 15, renal cell carcinoma in 9 and head and neck cancer in 9. In the dose-escalation cohort, more than 75% of patients were male, and the mean age was around 60 years, with a range of about 23 to 90. Prior anti-PD-1, anti-PD-L1 or anti-CTLA-4 therapy was permitted, and checkpoint inhibitors had been received by under 50% of dose-escalation patients. Partial responses occurred in three dose-escalation patients, of whom one had hepatocellular carcinoma and two had cutaneous melanoma. Peripheral TCRbeta sequencing was intended to test whether TCR sequence diversity was altered and clonal T-cell expansion was caused by ivuxolimab. The paper reports the monotherapy dose-escalation portion (N = 52 patients) of the phase I ivuxolimab trial. General study outcomes and caveats: Low levels of normalized T-cell clonal expansion were also shown by some nonresponding patients. In the 0.1-3.0 mg/kg groups, partial responders had among the lowest normalized peripheral clonal expansion, particularly in CD8+ T cells. After ivuxolimab, CD8+ T cells had more expanded clones than CD4+ T cells on average. The antigen specificity of the peripheral T cells that underwent clonal expansion was not determined. At doses from 0.1 to 3.0 mg/kg, clonal expansion was seen in both CD4+ and CD8+ blood T cells between baseline and week 6.

On this clone itself: Its recognized antigen is unknown. Base qualities are missing; no much larger clone stands one base away.

The trial excluded patients who had a history of autoimmune disease or were on systemic immunosuppression. Peripheral blood for TCR sequencing was collected from all dose cohorts at baseline, on cycle 4 day 1, and on cycle 7 day 1. Samples came from an open-label, multicenter, first-in-human phase I dose-escalation trial of ivuxolimab. Adults with locally advanced or metastatic head and neck squamous cell, hepatocellular, melanoma or renal cell carcinoma were enrolled in the trial. Before TCR sequencing, CD4+ T cells and CD8+ T cells were sorted from peripheral blood as separate populations. Genomic DNA was extracted from sorted cells for sequencing of the TCRbeta CDR3 region. TCRbeta CDR3 regions were sequenced using the immunoSEQ Assay. TCRdb re-hosts the immuneACCESS table, in-frame sequences only. Its copies lack some clones; in the studies checked, an unresolved V gene accounts for under half of them, and the cause for the rest is not known. The sample profile shows fewer than 80,000 clones; 85% of them were found once. The top ten clones comprise roughly 0.8% of the sample.

Reading from cysteine to phenylalanine, the CDR3 counts 15 amino acids. CDR3 DNA only is kept here, 45 bases in frame from base 1. CDR1 SNHLY and CDR2 FYNNEI were looked up in the germline V gene. Between the V and J ends, shortened by 10 bases and 2 bases respectively, the junction contains 15 bases. The sequences come from CD4+ or CD8+ T cells sorted from blood, collected in a trial of the OX40 agonist ivuxolimab. The sequence was obtained from an adult with an advanced solid tumor such as melanoma, head and neck, liver or kidney cancer. This receptor chain uses TRBV2 and TRBJ2-6; tentative D gene TRBD2, with 7 bases matching. The DNA reads TGTGCCATAGCCCGAGGGGGGGCTGGGGCCAACGTCCTGACTTTC. Its coded protein is CAIARGGAGANVLTF.